This T cell receptor (beta chain) was retrieved from a study of Ad26.COV2.S vaccination and SARS-CoV-2 variants (dated by TCRdb to the early 2020s). With regard to the full study: Vaccine-arm donors were drawn from COV1001, a multicentre, randomized, double-blind, placebo-controlled phase I-IIa trial of Ad26.COV2.S in healthy adults. Throughout the experiments and outcome assessment, investigators stayed blinded to trial group allocation. Ad26.COV2.S was given intramuscularly at 5x10^10 or 1x10^11 viral particles, as a single shot or as two shots 56 days apart. The TCR-sequenced set comprised approximately 30 samples: around 20 Ad26.COV2.S vaccine recipients, 5 placebo recipients and 8 SARS-CoV-2 convalescent individuals. TCRbeta repertoire sequencing served as the tool for gauging how specific and how broad the SARS-CoV-2-reactive T cell receptors were following Ad26.COV2.S vaccination. Trial participants were randomized into five groups of five, in which low-dose or high-dose Ad26.COV2.S was given once or twice, or placebo was given on both occasions. Overall study results and their limits: Comparable non-spike TCR breadth was observed between vaccine and placebo recipients, consistent with only spike being contained in the vaccine. It was noted by the authors that total T cell responses may have been underestimated by the TCR breadth and depth analyses. The study was not powered to compare responses between vaccine doses or regimens. Ad26.COV2.S recipients had higher spike-specific TCR breadth than placebo recipients (P = 0.0014). Substantial breadth of spike-specific CD8+ and CD4+ T cell responses was reported after vaccination.

TCRbeta CDR3 regions were sequenced with the immunoSEQ Assay. After extraction, genomic DNA underwent amplification by bias-controlled multiplex PCR, followed by high-throughput sequencing. From the authors' description of their analysis: To quantify the absolute abundance of each unique TCRbeta CDR3 region, sequences were collapsed and filtered. T cell fraction was estimated by normalizing TCRbeta template counts to usable DNA, which was measured by amplifying reference genes present in all nucleated cells. Repertoire TCRs were annotated as SARS-CoV-2-specific when V gene, CDR3 amino acid sequence and J gene were exactly matched to a known reactive TCR set. MIRA supplied the reference SARS-CoV-2 TCR set, which was filtered for enrichment in COVID-19-positive ImmuneCODE repertoires so that public or cross-reactive TCRs were removed. Using the MIRA antigens, annotated TCRs were further analysed by specific ORF or by position within an ORF. Breadth was defined as the number of annotated unique rearrangements divided by the total number of unique productive rearrangements, and depth was defined as the summed frequency of the annotated unique rearrangements. TCR breadth was compared between groups using two-sided Wilcoxon rank-sum tests. TCRdb mirrors the immuneACCESS table, restricted to in-frame sequences. Some clones are absent from its copies; in checked studies, under half trace to an unresolved V gene, and the reason for the others is unknown. V and J calls and clone size are given by that table; D and trimming were obtained from the DNA. The sample data list roughly 400,000 clones, and around 91% of these were observed just once. In total, the top ten clones hold 1.9% of the sample.

The germline V gene encodes CDR1 SGHRS and CDR2 YFSETQ. The CDR3 spans 14 residues, from the cysteine through the phenylalanine. Only the CDR3 DNA stays, 42 bases, in frame from base 1. V has 2 bases trimmed and J has 4 bases trimmed; junction bases matching no gene number 3. Interpreted using the paper, the treatment or condition label stands for: roughly 19 received Ad26.COV2.S at low or high dose, single or two shots; several received placebo; per-sample allocation not given. For vaccine and placebo recipients, repertoires were sequenced using samples collected on day 63 after the first injection. Cohort 1b enrolled 25 adults aged 18-55 years at a single site in Boston, USA, between 29 July and 7 August 2020. Ad26.COV2.S consisted of a replication-incompetent adenovirus type 26 vector by which a prefusion-stabilized SARS-CoV-2 spike protein from the original Wuhan strain was expressed. As regards this clone: The antigen it binds to is not known. Qualities for individual bases were not recorded, and no much larger clone is one base off.

The material was peripheral blood, obtained in a trial of Ad26.COV2.S vaccine versus placebo. This receptor was obtained from a person between 18 and 65 years old who received the Ad26.COV2.S COVID-19 vaccine or a placebo. The chain joins TRBV5-1 to TRBJ2-7, with 10 bases in between that match TRBD1. The DNA sequence follows: TGCGCCAGCAGCTTCGGGACAGGGGCTTACGAGCAGTACTTC. Protein translation: CASSFGTGAYEQYF.